These 27 T cell receptor beta chains were all obtained from the same sample, sequenced in a study of T cell repertoires in cytomegalovirus infection. TCRdb reanalysed the reads using MiXCR and keeps one entry per CDR3 protein. The table includes about 130,000 distinct CDR3 sequences, 7% to 10% detected once. Sample: PBMCs. The receptors here all came from a human donor in good health (CMV status not recorded). Some clones in this sample may be carry-over from other donors' samples.

This clonotype was counted at least ten times. The chain carries TRBV5-1 and TRBJ1-6, with TRBD1 as a possible D gene (5 bases). V was cut by 4 bases and J by 5 bases, with 13 bases left in between. Germline values: CDR1 SGHRS, CDR2 YFSETQ. This CDR3 has 15 amino acids. CDR3 protein: CASSTGPADNSPLHF. The CDR3 DNA reads as TGCGCCAGCAGCACGGGACCGGCCGATAATTCACCCCTCCACTTT.

This clonotype came up many times. This sequence joins TRBV20-1 and TRBJ1-1; no reliable D call. The CDR3 has 15 residues. V lost 3 bases, J lost 6 bases, and 20 bases lay in between. Per germline, CDR1 DFQATT and CDR2 SNEGSKA (reference sequence). The CDR3 sequence: CSARSLRKNYAEAFF. The DNA of the CDR3 is TGCAGTGCTAGGAGTTTACGGAAAAATTACGCTGAAGCTTTCTTT.

On this clonotype itself: A clone one base away is much larger, so this may be a read error. The rearrangement joins TRBV24-1 to TRBJ2-7; D may be TRBD1 (5 bases). Trimming removed 3 bases from V and 1 base from J, with 12 bases in between. The germline V gene encodes CDR1 KGHDR and CDR2 SFDVKD. The CDR3 contains 15 residues. CDR3 DNA: TGTGCCACCAGTGATCTGACACAGGATTCCTACGAGCAGTACTTC. Translating it yields CATSDLTQDSYEQYF.

This clonotype showed up just a few times. V usage is TRBV28 and J usage is TRBJ1-2; no firm D call. The germline V gene encodes CDR1 MDHEN and CDR2 SYDVKM. Trimming pared 6 bases from V and 8 bases from J, leaving 16 bases between. The CDR3 is 13 residues long. This chain's CDR3 is CASSRPGPGGYTF. CDR3 nucleotide sequence: TGTGCCAGCAGCCGCCCAGGCCCGGGGGGCTACACCTTC.

This clonotype was counted at least ten times. The V and J genes are TRBV10-3 and TRBJ2-2, with D perhaps assigned TRBD1 or TRBD2 (7 bases each). V was clipped by 6 bases and J by 5 bases, with 13 bases between them. The CDR3 contains 14 residues. The germline V gene encodes CDR1 ENHRY and CDR2 SYGVKD. CDR3 sequence: CAISTGEGTGELFF. CDR3 DNA: TGTGCCATCAGCACAGGGGAGGGGACCGGGGAGCTGTTTTTT.

V is TRBV25-1 and J is TRBJ2-3, with D perhaps being TRBD1 or TRBD2 (5 bases each). Germline lookup yields CDR1 MGHDK and CDR2 SYGVNS. The germline V and J ends were trimmed by 7 bases and 5 bases, with 10 bases remaining between them. This CDR3 is 12 amino acids long. CDR3 protein: CASNRDLDTQYF. The CDR3 DNA follows: TGTGCCAGCAACCGGGACCTAGATACGCAGTATTTT.

This clonotype has ten or more counts. This chain uses TRBV7-2 with TRBJ2-7; 10 bases agree with TRBD1. This CDR3 spans 19 amino acids. Losses at the gene ends were 5 bases for V and 0 bases for J; bases not matched to a gene: 16. CDR1 is SGHTA and CDR2 is FQGNSA in the germline V gene. CDR3 amino acids: CASSPRPGTGAAISYEQYF. CDR3 in DNA: TGTGCCAGCAGCCCCCGTCCCGGGACAGGGGCCGCCATCTCCTACGAGCAGTACTTC.

This clonotype was recorded at least ten times. This chain uses TRBV7-2 with TRBJ2-1; the match to TRBD1 covers 8 bases. The junction had 7 bases not matched to a gene; V was cut back by 5 bases and J by 4 bases. The CDR3 has 15 residues. Germline CDR1 and CDR2: SGHTA and FQGNSA. The CDR3 reads CASSPRGQGYNEQFF. In DNA form, the CDR3 reads TGTGCCAGCAGCCCTAGAGGACAGGGATACAATGAGCAGTTCTTC.

The rearrangement links TRBV7-3 to TRBJ1-2, with D uncertain. The CDR3 has 15 amino acids. Germline assignment: CDR1 SGHTA and CDR2 FQGTGA. V dropped 3 bases and J dropped 0 bases, with 11 bases sitting between them. CDR3 bases: TGTGCCAGCAGCTTTTTAAACGGTCCTAACTATGGCTACACCTTC. Its protein is CASSFLNGPNYGYTF.

This clonotype was recorded at least ten times. V gene TRBV12-3 or TRBV12-4 combines with J gene TRBJ2-5; perhaps TRBD2 as D (5 bases). CDR3 size: 13 residues. Deletions cut 5 bases from V and 2 bases from J, with 9 bases between. CDR3 in amino acids: CASSPRDQETQYF. The DNA for the CDR3 is TGTGCCAGCAGTCCGAGGGATCAAGAGACCCAGTACTTC.

This clonotype was found many times. V and J are TRBV7-8 and TRBJ1-4, with unresolved D. This CDR3 is 14 amino acids long. The germline gives CDR1 SGHVS, CDR2 FQNEAQ. Trimming shortened V by 5 bases and J by 8 bases, and 15 bases separated the two germline ends. CDR3 amino acids: CASSLFTIGEKLFF. The CDR3, as DNA: TGTGCCAGCAGCCTCTTCACTATCGGGGAAAAACTGTTTTTT. The variable domain in full, with the rest retrieved from reference TRBV7-8 and TRBJ1-4, is GAGVSQSPRYKVAKRGQDVALRCDPISGHVSLFWYQQALGQGPEFLTYFQNEAQLDKSGLPSDRFFAERPEGSVSTLKIQRTQQEDSAVYLCASSLFTIGEKLFFGSGTQLSVL.

In this sample, this clonotype turned up a few times. The genes are TRBV12-3 or TRBV12-4 and TRBJ1-5; maybe TRBD1 (5 bases). The CDR3 length is 15 residues. Trimming removed 2 bases from V and 5 bases from J, with 13 bases in between. CDR3 in DNA: TGTGCCAGCAGTTTAAGGATGAGGGGAGATCAGCCCCAGCATTTT. Encoded protein: CASSLRMRGDQPQHF.

The sample holds one count of this clonotype. The chain links TRBV11-2 to TRBJ1-1; D not certain. This CDR3 contains 15 residues. V shed 5 bases and J shed 14 bases, with 27 bases lying between them. Germline lookup yields CDR1 SGHAT and CDR2 FQNNGV. DNA for the CDR3: TGTGCCAGCAGCCGCTCGCCCCAGACGAACACTGTAGCGTTCTTT. Encoded protein: CASSRSPQTNTVAFF.

Many counts were recorded for this clonotype. The genes are TRBV7-9 and TRBJ2-1; D perhaps matches TRBD2 (5 bases). Trimming stripped 1 base from V and 5 bases from J, with 15 bases between. The CDR3 length is 16 residues. Germline lookup yields CDR1 SEHNR and CDR2 FQNEAQ (reference sequence). DNA of the CDR3: TGTGCCAGCAGCTTAGAAAGAGACTACTCGGACAATGAGCAGTTCTTC. Translation gives CASSLERDYSDNEQFF.

This clonotype was recorded many times. CDR3 in amino acids: CASSRPGTGNTIYF. The CDR3 bases are TGTGCCAGCAGCCGGCCAGGGACTGGAAACACCATATATTTT. The J gene is TRBJ1-3, the V gene TRBV7-2; possible D gene TRBD1, 5 bases. Germline V gene lookup returns CDR1 SGHTA and CDR2 FQGNSA. The ends were cut back, 5 bases at V and 2 bases at J, with 10 bases in the middle. This CDR3 region has 14 residues.

Many counts were recorded for this clonotype. The chain links TRBV5-1 to TRBJ2-2; a weak D match, TRBD2 (6 bases). In germline, CDR1 is SGHRS, CDR2 YFSETQ. Trimming shortened V by 4 bases and J by 0 bases, and 10 bases separated the two germline ends. The CDR3 has 15 amino acids. DNA of the CDR3: TGCGCCAGCAGCAGGGACTCACCGAACACCGGGGAGCTGTTTTTT. Protein sequence: CASSRDSPNTGELFF.

This clonotype has a count of ten or more. The V gene is TRBV12-3 or TRBV12-4, the J gene TRBJ2-2; D may be TRBD1 or TRBD2 (5 bases each). The germline V and J ends were trimmed by 6 bases and 4 bases, with 12 bases remaining between them. The CDR3 sequence is 14 residues long. The chain's CDR3 is CASRRDGGTGELFF. The DNA for the CDR3 is TGTGCCAGCAGACGGGACGGAGGCACCGGGGAGCTGTTTTTT.

This clonotype showed up just a few times. The rearrangement joins TRBV19 to TRBJ2-7, with TRBD2 matching over 9 bases. In germline, CDR1 is LNHDA, CDR2 SQIVND (reference sequence). The V segment lost 6 bases and the J segment 2 bases; nucleotides outside the gene matches: 8. This CDR3 is built from 15 residues. The CDR3 is CASRTRASGTYEQYF. The CDR3 DNA is TGTGCCAGTAGGACCCGGGCTAGCGGGACCTACGAGCAGTACTTC.

This clonotype was detected a few times. The chain has TRBV2 and TRBJ2-1; the D gene is possibly TRBD2 (7 bases). The V gene's germline CDR1 is SNHLY and CDR2 FYNNEI. This CDR3 has 15 amino acids. V lost 4 bases and J 9 bases, leaving 19 bases between the germline ends. The CDR3 sequence: CASSVHAGAPGEQFF. CDR3 coding DNA: TGTGCCAGCAGTGTTCATGCGGGGGCCCCCGGTGAGCAGTTCTTC. The variable domain in full, with the rest retrieved from reference TRBV2 and TRBJ2-1, is EPEVTQTPSHQVTQMGQEVILRCVPISNHLYFYWYRQILGQKVEFLVSFYNNEISEKSEIFDDQFSVERPDGSNFTLKIRSTKLEDSAMYFCASSVHAGAPGEQFFGPGTRLTVL.

This clonotype was detected ten times or more. This chain links TRBV28 with TRBJ2-3, with 12 bases fitting TRBD2. Germline assignment: CDR1 MDHEN and CDR2 SYDVKM. The CDR3 runs 15 residues. The ends lost 4 bases at V and 8 bases at J; junction bases unmatched: 7. The CDR3 loop reads CASSSGLAGSATQYF. The CDR3 nucleotides are TGTGCCAGCAGTTCCGGACTAGCGGGGTCAGCTACGCAGTATTTT. Based on the CDR3 plus reference TRBV28 and TRBJ2-3, the full variable domain is DVKVTQSSRYLVKRTGEKVFLECVQDMDHENMFWYRQDPGLGLRLIYFSYDVKMKEKGDIPEGYSVSREKKERFSLILESASTNQTSMYLCASSSGLAGSATQYFGPGTRLTVL.

This clonotype came up many times. The J gene is TRBJ2-7, the V gene TRBV20-1, with 10 nucleotides matching TRBD1. V dropped 0 bases and J dropped 5; count of bases not matched to a gene: 10. CDR1 is DFQATT and CDR2 is SNEGSKA in the germline V gene (reference sequence). The CDR3 spans 16 residues. The CDR3 loop is CSARDSGTGEWDEQYF. CDR3 nucleotides: TGCAGTGCTAGAGATAGTGGGACAGGGGAGTGGGACGAGCAGTACTTC.

In this sample, this clonotype turned up many times. CDR3 in amino acids: CASSYDREYQETQYF. For the CDR3, the DNA is TGTGCCAGCAGCTATGACAGAGAGTACCAAGAGACCCAGTACTTC. The chain recombines TRBV7-2 with TRBJ2-5, with a possible D match to TRBD1 (5 bases). Trimming stripped 4 bases from V and 0 bases from J, with 12 bases between. The CDR3 covers 15 residues. The V gene's germline CDR1 is SGHTA and CDR2 FQGNSA.

There are many counts of this clonotype. The chain joins TRBV28 to TRBJ2-7; 9 bases are shared with TRBD1. Germline V CDR1 and CDR2: MDHEN, SYDVKM. CDR3 length: 15 residues. Unmatched junction bases numbered 7, after V lost 6 bases and J lost 1 base. This chain's CDR3 is CASRPRDRVSYEQYF. CDR3 in DNA: TGTGCCAGCAGACCCCGGGACAGGGTGTCCTACGAGCAGTACTTC.

This clonotype was detected many times. The genes are TRBV7-2 and TRBJ2-5; 7 bases align to TRBD2. CDR3 length: 15 amino acids. Germline-derived CDR1 and CDR2 are SGHTA and FQGNSA. V trimming: 5 bases; J trimming: 0 bases; junction bases outside the gene matches: 6. CDR3 region: CASSRGGGDQETQYF. CDR3 bases: TGTGCCAGCAGCCGCGGGGGAGGGGACCAAGAGACCCAGTACTTC.

This clonotype showed up many times. CDR3: CAITKTSGGPLVTQYF. The CDR3 DNA is TGTGCCATCACTAAGACTAGCGGGGGGCCCCTCGTTACGCAGTATTTT. V usage is TRBV10-3 and J usage is TRBJ2-3; 13 bases map to TRBD2. V trimming: 7 bases; J trimming: 8 bases; junction bases outside the gene matches: 12. Germline CDR1 ENHRY, CDR2 SYGVKD. This CDR3 has 16 residues.

Ten or more counts support this clonotype. V and J are TRBV19 and TRBJ1-3, with D possibly matching TRBD1 (6 bases). The V gene lost 7 bases and the J gene lost 0 bases, with 16 bases spanning the gap. Germline CDR1 is LNHDA and CDR2 is SQIVND (reference sequence). The CDR3 is 16 amino acids. The CDR3 loop is CASNVRGGISGNTIYF. DNA for the CDR3: TGTGCCAGTAACGTTCGAGGGGGAATCTCTGGAAACACCATATATTTT.

The table lists this clonotype with many counts. The J gene is TRBJ1-5, the V gene TRBV20-1; 8 positions agree with TRBD1. With V trimmed by 5 bases and J by 3 bases, 6 bases remained unmatched. The CDR3 is 14 residues long. The germline CDR1 and CDR2 sequences are DFQATT and SNEGSKA (reference sequence). The CDR3 DNA follows: TGCAGTGCTGCGACGACAGGGGCCAATCAGCCCCAGCATTTT. This encodes CSAATTGANQPQHF.